This TCR beta chain was captured in a study of blood T cell repertoires in COVID-19. Study information: Specimens from acute and convalescent COVID-19 originated in the United States, Italy and Spain. The analysed material was cDNA or gDNA that came from T cells, B-cell-depleted T cells, or PBMCs.

The length of the CDR3 is 16 residues. The V gene's germline CDR1 is MGHRA and CDR2 YSYEKL. The ends were cut back, 2 bases at V and 0 bases at J, with 11 bases in the middle. In terms of age and location, participants ranged from roughly 18 to 90 years and lived in fewer than 30 US areas. The data were produced by immunoSEQ multiplex PCR, yet TCRdb's version contains in-frame clones alone and is incomplete. The sample holds 320,000 or so clones, around 85% seen once. V gene TRBV4-1 combines with J gene TRBJ1-5, with a tentative D call TRBD1 (6 bases). The origin of this receptor is a woman in her 30s who had been exposed to COVID-19. Sequencing was done on a sample of PBMCs or T cells enriched from blood (not recorded which). The CDR3 loop is CASSQFPGDSNQPQHF. CDR3 bases: TGCGCCAGCAGCCAATTCCCAGGGGATAGCAATCAGCCCCAGCATTTT.